The entry that follows covers one TCR beta chain sequence. This sample is part of a study of blood T cell repertoires in COVID-19. The table came from immunoSEQ multiplex PCR; TCRdb's copy has only in-frame clones and leaves some out. The sample has tens of thousands of clones; approximately 77% are singletons. Germline V CDR1 and CDR2: SGDLS, YYNGEE. The CDR3 has 16 amino acids. V lost 0 bases, J lost 3 bases, and 14 bases lay in between. The chain uses TRBV9 and TRBJ2-3; unclear D gene. The specimen sequenced was peripheral blood. This receptor was identified in a woman aged 65 to 85 with acute or convalescent COVID-19. Here the CDR3 reads CASSVAAGLMTDTQYF. The CDR3 nucleotides read TGTGCCAGCAGCGTAGCTGCAGGTTTGATGACAGATACGCAGTATTTT.